One sample yielded the 23 T cell receptor beta chains listed below, sequenced in a study of beta chain features in type 1 diabetes. Every bit of the isolated RNA underwent reverse transcription, so sequencing read expressed TCRB transcripts. The table came from immunoSEQ multiplex PCR; TCRdb's copy has only in-frame clones and leaves some out. The data contain about 230,000 clones, over 8.5% of them seen just once; the ten biggest clones take up about 0.037%. The sample comprised naive CD4+ T cells from blood. These receptors were taken from a woman between 18 and 30 years old in good health.

The chain has TRBV18 and TRBJ2-1; 12 bases fit TRBD2. In germline, CDR1 is KGHSH, CDR2 LQKENI. This CDR3 region has 17 residues. Germline trimming cut 6 bases from V and 0 bases from J; bases unmatched to any gene: 6. The CDR3: CASSSRTSGTSYNEQFF. The CDR3 DNA follows: TGTGCCAGCTCCTCCCGGACTAGCGGGACCTCCTACAATGAGCAGTTCTTC.

This clone was counted a few times. V gene TRBV30 combines with J gene TRBJ2-7, with TRBD1 identical over 9 bases. J was trimmed by 2 bases and V by 4 bases; bases with no gene match: 3. CDR1 GTSNPN and CDR2 SVGIG come from the germline V gene (reference sequence). This CDR3 region has 13 residues. The CDR3 DNA follows: TGTGCCTGGACTGACAGGGGGGCCTACGAGCAGTACTTC. Its protein product is CAWTDRGAYEQYF.

The J gene is TRBJ1-1, the V gene TRBV28; the match to TRBD1 covers 8 bases. V dropped 6 bases and J dropped 6; count of bases not matched to a gene: 9. The CDR3 loop spans 14 amino acids. Germline assignment: CDR1 MDHEN and CDR2 SYDVKM. The CDR3 coding sequence is TGTGCCAGCAGGAACACAGGGGGAGGATCTGAAGCTTTCTTT. This translates into CASRNTGGGSEAFF.

This chain uses TRBV5-4 with TRBJ2-3, with 9 bases lining up with TRBD2. V lost 6 bases and J lost 4; bases outside the gene matches: 12. This CDR3 spans 16 amino acids. Per the germline V gene, CDR1 is SGHNT and CDR2 is YYREEE (reference sequence). The CDR3 DNA reads TGTGCCAGCAAGGTCCAGCGGGAGGATCGGGCAGATACGCAGTATTTT. Translated: CASKVQREDRADTQYF.

The rearrangement uses TRBV7-9 and TRBJ2-1; no clear D gene. Trimming cost V 5 bases and J 3 bases, with 8 bases left between them. The CDR3 contains 13 residues. Germline V gene data show CDR1 as SEHNR and CDR2 as FQNEAQ (reference sequence). CDR3 amino acids: CASSTKLYNEQFF. In DNA form, the CDR3 reads TGTGCCAGCAGCACTAAACTCTACAATGAGCAGTTCTTC.

The chain joins TRBV27 to TRBJ2-4; 8 nucleotides align to TRBD1. The germline V gene has CDR1 MNHEY and CDR2 SMNVEV (reference sequence). This CDR3 contains 15 residues. V lost 2 bases to trimming and J lost 3 bases; unmatched junction nucleotides: 3. The CDR3 loop reads CASSLQGAGKNIQYF. CDR3 nucleotide sequence: TGTGCCAGCAGTTTACAGGGGGCCGGCAAAAACATTCAGTACTTC.

The gene calls are TRBV20-1 and TRBJ2-7; D gene unclear. Germline-derived CDR1 and CDR2 are DFQATT and SNEGSKA (reference sequence). This CDR3 is 10 amino acids long. Deletions cut 5 bases from V and 5 bases from J, with 7 bases between. CDR3 residues: CSALLNEQYF. The CDR3 nucleotides are TGCAGTGCTTTGCTAAACGAGCAGTACTTC.

This clone was observed a few times. The chain has TRBV7-9 and TRBJ2-3, with D unresolved. This CDR3 spans 15 amino acids. V lost 2 bases, J lost 0 bases, and 9 bases lay in between. CDR1 and CDR2 (germline): SEHNR, FQNEAQ (reference sequence). CDR3: CASSLLAASTDTQYF. The DNA of the CDR3 is TGTGCCAGCAGCTTATTGGCGGCCAGCACAGATACGCAGTATTTT. The whole variable domain, remainder taken from reference TRBV7-9 and TRBJ2-3, is DTGVSQNPRHKITKRGQNVTFRCDPISEHNRLYWYRQTLGQGPEFLTYFQNEAQLEKSRLLSDRFSAERPKGSFSTLEIQRTEQGDSAMYLCASSLLAASTDTQYFGPGTRLTVL.

The chain combines TRBV30 with TRBJ1-1; D is perhaps TRBD1 (5 bases). The germline V gene has CDR1 GTSNPN and CDR2 SVGIG (reference sequence). The CDR3 length is 13 residues. Trimming left V 4 bases short and J 4 bases short, with 13 bases between. Written as DNA, the CDR3 is TGTGCCTGGACCCTTCGGAGGGGCACTGAAGCTTTCTTT. As protein: CAWTLRRGTEAFF.

The table lists this clone with a few counts. The chain couples TRBV27 to TRBJ2-7; weak D call: TRBD1 (6 bases). The V and J ends lost 5 bases and 7 bases respectively, with 21 bases between them. The germline CDR1 and CDR2 sequences are MNHEY and SMNVEV (reference sequence). This CDR3 comprises 15 residues. This chain's CDR3 is CASSTLQGVSWEQYF. The DNA of the CDR3 is TGTGCCAGCAGTACACTACAGGGAGTATCGTGGGAGCAGTACTTC.

This clone was detected only a few times. Being one base from a much bigger clone, this may be a read error. V is TRBV11-2 and J is TRBJ2-1; 7 bases are a match to TRBD1. Per germline, CDR1 SGHAT and CDR2 FQNNGV. The CDR3 is 13 amino acids. V lost 3 bases and J lost 5; bases outside the gene matches: 1. CDR3 bases: TGTGCCAGCAGCTTGGGACAGAACAATGAGCAGTTCTTC. Translated, it gives CASSLGQNNEQFF.

The genes are TRBV25-1 and TRBJ1-1, with a weak D call TRBD1 (6 bases). The CDR3 is made up of 15 amino acids. CDR1 is MGHDK and CDR2 is SYGVNS in the germline V gene. V lost 8 bases, J lost 11 bases, and 27 bases lay in between. CDR3 protein: CASCMGGAQNDAAFF. CDR3 sequence (DNA): TGTGCCAGCTGCATGGGGGGGGCGCAAAATGACGCGGCTTTCTTT.

This chain links TRBV19 with TRBJ2-1; the match to TRBD2 covers 7 bases. The germline V gene has CDR1 LNHDA and CDR2 SQIVND (reference sequence). The ends lost 5 bases at V and 5 bases at J; junction bases unmatched: 9. The CDR3 is 15 residues long. CDR3 sequence: CASSGSGGRHNEQFF. CDR3 nucleotides: TGTGCCAGTAGTGGCTCGGGAGGTCGGCACAATGAGCAGTTCTTC. The variable domain in full, completed from reference TRBV19 and TRBJ2-1, reads DGGITQSPKYLFRKEGQNVTLSCEQNLNHDAMYWYRQDPGQGLRLIYYSQIVNDFQKGDIAEGYSVSREKKESFPLTVTSAQKNPTAFYLCASSGSGGRHNEQFFGPGTRLTVL.

The genes are TRBV30 and TRBJ2-7; perhaps TRBD1 as D (6 bases). V gave up 4 bases and J gave up 2 bases, with 24 bases separating them. The CDR3 contains 17 residues. In germline, CDR1 is GTSNPN, CDR2 SVGIG (reference sequence). Here the CDR3 DNA reads TGTGCCTGGACCGCGGACAGTAACTATCCCCCAACCTACGAGCAGTACTTC. This translates into CAWTADSNYPPTYEQYF.

A note on this clone: The sample has other DNA sequences that encode this CDR3 too. V is TRBV18 and J is TRBJ2-1; D gene ambiguous. Germline V CDR1 and CDR2: KGHSH, LQKENI. Trimming took off 6 bases at V and 9 bases at J, with 12 bases between the two ends. The CDR3 covers 12 residues. The CDR3: CASSPGGAEQFF. The CDR3 DNA reads as TGTGCCAGCTCCCCCGGCGGAGCTGAGCAGTTCTTC.

This clone showed up just a few times. At one end, the junction sequence differs from germline, possibly due to a read error. The DNA of the CDR3 is TGTGCCAGCAGCGTAGGGACAGGGAACACCGGGGAGCTGTTTTTT. This codes for CASSVGTGNTGELFF. The chain carries TRBV13 and TRBJ2-2; 8 nucleotides match TRBD1. This CDR3 comprises 15 residues. The germline gives CDR1 PRHDT, CDR2 FYEKMQ (reference sequence).

This clone has only a few counts. The rearrangement links TRBV5-1 to TRBJ1-4; TRBD1 matches 9 bases. Losses at the gene ends were 0 bases for V and 8 bases for J; bases not matched to a gene: 11. From germline, CDR1 is SGHRS and CDR2 YFSETQ. This CDR3 is built from 17 residues. CDR3 protein: CASSLGFRTGAEEKLFF. As DNA, the CDR3 is TGCGCCAGCAGCTTGGGTTTCAGGACAGGGGCAGAGGAAAAACTGTTTTTT.

In this sample, this clone turned up a few times. This rearrangement joins TRBV5-1 to TRBJ2-1; no clear D. Germline V lookup: CDR1 SGHRS, CDR2 YFSETQ. This CDR3 spans 13 amino acids. Trimming pared 4 bases from V and 6 bases from J, leaving 11 bases between. CDR3 region: CASSGPRLNEQFF. The CDR3 nucleotides read TGCGCCAGCAGCGGCCCCCGCCTCAATGAGCAGTTCTTC.

V is TRBV12-5 and J is TRBJ2-4, with 9 positions matching TRBD1. V shed 5 bases and J 10 bases; nucleotides not matched to a gene: 15. The length of the CDR3 is 16 residues. CDR1 and CDR2 from the germline V gene are LGHNT and FRNRAP. The CDR3 region has the DNA TGTGCTAGTGGTGCGGGACAGGGCCTCCAAGAGGGGATTCAGTACTTC. Translated, it gives CASGAGQGLQEGIQYF.

The V call is TRBV7-8, the J call TRBJ2-3; 10 bases align to TRBD2. V lost 5 bases and J lost 3; bases outside the gene matches: 11. Germline V gene sequence: CDR1 SGHVS, CDR2 FQNEAQ. The CDR3 sequence is 17 residues long. CDR3 residues: CASSIRASGSGTDTQYF. The CDR3 bases are TGTGCCAGCAGCATCAGGGCTAGCGGGAGCGGGACAGATACGCAGTATTTT.

This chain joins TRBV2 and TRBJ1-2; 8 nucleotides match TRBD1. The ends lost 6 bases at V and 3 bases at J; junction bases unmatched: 3. CDR1 SNHLY and CDR2 FYNNEI come from the germline V gene. The CDR3 sequence is 13 residues long. The DNA of the CDR3 is TGTGCCAGCAGGGGACAGGTCTACTATGGCTACACCTTC. It specifies CASRGQVYYGYTF.

This clone was picked up a small number of times. CDR3 nucleotide sequence: TGTGCCAGCAGTGCAAGGGACAGAGGGGTACGCGGCTACACCTTC. It encodes CASSARDRGVRGYTF. The chain carries TRBV6-5 and TRBJ1-2; TRBD1 agrees at 7 bases. This CDR3 has 15 amino acids. V trimming: 5 bases; J trimming: 8 bases; junction bases outside the gene matches: 14. Per the germline V gene, CDR1 is MNHEY and CDR2 is SVGAGI.

This clone was recorded a few times. The chain links TRBV5-1 to TRBJ2-1; perhaps TRBD1 as D (6 bases). The CDR3 is 15 amino acids. V was pared by 2 bases and J by 7 bases, with 16 bases between. CDR1 is SGHRS, CDR2 YFSETQ, per germline. The CDR3 is CASSFGQPSQNEQFF. The CDR3 coding sequence is TGCGCCAGCAGCTTTGGACAGCCCTCACAAAATGAGCAGTTCTTC.